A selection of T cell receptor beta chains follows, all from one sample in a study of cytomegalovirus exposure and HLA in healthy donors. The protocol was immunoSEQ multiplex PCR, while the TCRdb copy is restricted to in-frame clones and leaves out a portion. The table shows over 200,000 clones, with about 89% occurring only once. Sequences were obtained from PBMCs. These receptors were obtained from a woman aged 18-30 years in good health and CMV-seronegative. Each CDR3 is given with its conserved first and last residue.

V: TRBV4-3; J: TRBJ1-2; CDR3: CASSQNTGTGTSYTF
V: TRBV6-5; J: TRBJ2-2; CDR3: CASARGNTGELFF
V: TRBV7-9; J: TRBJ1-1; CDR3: CASSPLNTEAFF
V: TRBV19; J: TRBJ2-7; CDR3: CASSPQGAFYEQYF
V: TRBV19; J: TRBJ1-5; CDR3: CASSTGQGGWPQHF
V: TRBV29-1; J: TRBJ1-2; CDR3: CSGGTEINYGYTF
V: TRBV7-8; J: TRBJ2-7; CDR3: CASRSLAGTGNYEQYF
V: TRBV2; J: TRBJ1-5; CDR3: CASSGEGDQPQHF
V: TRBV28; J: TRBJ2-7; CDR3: CASNAMAGGSYEQYF
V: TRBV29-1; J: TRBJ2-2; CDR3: CSGGGLNTGELFF
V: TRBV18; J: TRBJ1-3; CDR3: CASSPKAGVGNTIYF
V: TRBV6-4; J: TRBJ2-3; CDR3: CASSMKAVSTDTQYF
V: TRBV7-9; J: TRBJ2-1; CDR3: CASSWAGAVNEQFF
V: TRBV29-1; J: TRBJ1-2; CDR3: CSVAPGQGDYGYTF
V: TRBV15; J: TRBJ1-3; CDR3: CATSRGGLSGNTIYF
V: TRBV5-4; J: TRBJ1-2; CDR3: CASSLAGTGESYTF
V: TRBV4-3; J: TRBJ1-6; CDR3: CASSQDSPGQPSPLHF
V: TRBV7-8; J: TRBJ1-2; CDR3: CASSSPRRGSNYGYTF
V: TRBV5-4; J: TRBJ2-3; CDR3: CASSLKSGGLTTDTQYF
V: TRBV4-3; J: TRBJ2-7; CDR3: CASSQGTLGMWEGYEQYF
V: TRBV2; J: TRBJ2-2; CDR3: CASKVDSNTGELFF
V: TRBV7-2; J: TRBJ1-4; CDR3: CASSARQGATNEKLFF
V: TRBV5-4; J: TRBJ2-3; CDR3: CASSLFLGTDTQYF
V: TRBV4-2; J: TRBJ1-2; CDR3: CASSQVDRGAGGYTF
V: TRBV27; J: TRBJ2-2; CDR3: CASSLYNRGAGELFF
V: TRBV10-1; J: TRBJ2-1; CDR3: CASSELPTVYNEQFF
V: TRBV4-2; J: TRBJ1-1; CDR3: CASSQGLEAFF
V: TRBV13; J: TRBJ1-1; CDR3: CASSLESFRENTEAFF
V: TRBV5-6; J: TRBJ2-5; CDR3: CASSLGLGAFQETQYF
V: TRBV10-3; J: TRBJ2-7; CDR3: CAISGRQGIREQYF
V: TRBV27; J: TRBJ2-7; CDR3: CASRQQGVSSSYEQYF
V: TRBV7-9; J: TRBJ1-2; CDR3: CASSLPNRVNYGYTF
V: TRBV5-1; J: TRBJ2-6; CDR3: CASSLSPQGWSIRSGANVLTF
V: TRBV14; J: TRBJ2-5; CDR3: CASSQGYRIGQGGETQYF
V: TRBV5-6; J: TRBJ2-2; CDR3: CASSFSSTGELFF
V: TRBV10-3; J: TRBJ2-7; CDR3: CAIAAVGLAGGEQYF
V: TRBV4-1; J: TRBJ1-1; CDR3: CASSQDRQGNTEAFF
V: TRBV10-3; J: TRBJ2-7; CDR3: CAISGRRGAAYEQYF
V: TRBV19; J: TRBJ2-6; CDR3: CASSTLTGPSGANVLTF
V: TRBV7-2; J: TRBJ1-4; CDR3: CASSPDSTNEKLFF
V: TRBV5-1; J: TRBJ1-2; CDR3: CASSFETAYGYTF
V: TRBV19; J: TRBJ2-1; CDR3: CAVHTGLEQFF
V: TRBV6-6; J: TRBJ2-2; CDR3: CASSYTQGITGELFF
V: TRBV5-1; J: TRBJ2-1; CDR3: CASSLRRGSYNEQFF
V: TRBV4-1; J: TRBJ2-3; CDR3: CASSLQGTSTDTQYF
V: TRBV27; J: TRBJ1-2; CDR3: CASFPWNPGQENYGYTF
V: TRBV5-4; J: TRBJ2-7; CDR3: CASSLSSGSSYEQYF
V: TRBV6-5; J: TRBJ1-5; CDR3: CASSPSGGNQPQHF
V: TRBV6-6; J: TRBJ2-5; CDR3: CASSWGRETQYF